This is a list of T cell receptor beta chains from one sample in a study of blood T cell repertoires in COVID-19. The method was immunoSEQ multiplex PCR; TCRdb's version includes in-frame clones alone and lacks a portion of them. The sample includes fewer than 450,000 clones, 75% to 90% of them seen just once. The sample comprised peripheral blood. The receptors here all came from a woman in her 50s with COVID-19, enrolled during active disease. Both conserved end residues are part of each CDR3. The D gene is left open where the match is weak. The listing skips clone size in some rows; elsewhere it reads once, few, many or a size class.

cdr3_length: 14
v_call: TRBV27
d_call: NA
j_call: TRBJ2-1
clone_size: NA
cdr3_nt: TGTGCCAGCAGTCCTATGGGGGGAGACAATGAGCAGTTCTTC
cdr3_aa: CASSPMGGDNEQFF

cdr3_length: 13
v_call: TRBV12-3/TRBV12-4
d_call: NA
j_call: TRBJ1-2
clone_size: NA
cdr3_nt: TGTGCCAGCAGTTCAGAAAATAACTATGGCTACACCTTC
cdr3_aa: CASSSENNYGYTF

cdr3_length: 12
v_call: TRBV21-1
d_call: NA
j_call: TRBJ2-1
clone_size: few
cdr3_nt: TGTGCCAGCAGCAAAGGAGGGGGTGAGCAGTTCTTC
cdr3_aa: CASSKGGGEQFF

cdr3_length: 14
v_call: TRBV15
d_call: TRBD1
j_call: TRBJ2-5
clone_size: NA
cdr3_nt: TGTGCCACCAGCAGGGACAGGGCCCAAGAGACCCAGTACTTC
cdr3_aa: CATSRDRAQETQYF

cdr3_length: 14
v_call: TRBV19
d_call: NA
j_call: TRBJ1-2
clone_size: NA
cdr3_nt: TGTGCCAGTATGAGGTATTCAGGGGTCTATGGCTACACCTTC
cdr3_aa: CASMRYSGVYGYTF

cdr3_length: 20
v_call: TRBV14
d_call: TRBD2
j_call: TRBJ2-1
clone_size: NA
cdr3_nt: TGTGCCAGCAGCCAAGATCGTAGGCTGAACAGCGGGAGGGCACACAATGAGCAGTTCTTC
cdr3_aa: CASSQDRRLNSGRAHNEQFF

cdr3_length: 15
v_call: TRBV5-6
d_call: NA
j_call: TRBJ1-5
clone_size: NA
cdr3_nt: TGTGCCAGCAGCTTGGGGAGGGACCTTAATCAGCCCCAGCATTTT
cdr3_aa: CASSLGRDLNQPQHF

cdr3_length: 17
v_call: TRBV4-2
d_call: TRBD1
j_call: TRBJ2-1
clone_size: once
cdr3_nt: TGTGCCAGCAGCCAAGACCAGGGACAGGGGTGGAACAATGAGCAGTTCTTC
cdr3_aa: CASSQDQGQGWNNEQFF

cdr3_length: 14
v_call: TRBV5-8
d_call: NA
j_call: TRBJ1-2
clone_size: NA
cdr3_nt: TGTGCCAGCAGCAATCGGAGTAGGGACACCCCGGGGACCTTC
cdr3_aa: CASSNRSRDTPGTF

cdr3_length: 15
v_call: TRBV5-6
d_call: TRBD1
j_call: TRBJ2-7
clone_size: few
cdr3_nt: TGTGCCAGCAGCTCGTTGGGGACAGCTGCCTACGAGCAGTACTTC
cdr3_aa: CASSSLGTAAYEQYF

cdr3_length: 15
v_call: TRBV5-5
d_call: NA
j_call: TRBJ1-4
clone_size: NA
cdr3_nt: TGTGCCAGCAGCTTGGCGGGGGGCGGGAATGAAAAACTGTTTTTT
cdr3_aa: CASSLAGGGNEKLFF

cdr3_length: 17
v_call: TRBV7-9
d_call: NA
j_call: TRBJ1-5
clone_size: NA
cdr3_nt: TGTGCCAGCAGCTTAGGGTTACGGGACAAAGACAATCAGCCCCAGCATTTT
cdr3_aa: CASSLGLRDKDNQPQHF

cdr3_length: 14
v_call: TRBV19
d_call: NA
j_call: TRBJ2-1
clone_size: NA
cdr3_nt: TGTGCCAGTAGTATAGTTCCGACAGCCAATGAGCAGTTCTTC
cdr3_aa: CASSIVPTANEQFF

cdr3_length: 13
v_call: TRBV11-2
d_call: NA
j_call: TRBJ1-5
clone_size: NA
cdr3_nt: TGTGCCAGCAGCTCAACTTCCCATCAGCCCCAGCATTTT
cdr3_aa: CASSSTSHQPQHF

cdr3_length: 15
v_call: TRBV19
d_call: NA
j_call: TRBJ2-1
clone_size: few
cdr3_nt: TGTGCCAGTAGTATTGTAGCGGATGCCTACAATGAGCAGTTCTTC
cdr3_aa: CASSIVADAYNEQFF

cdr3_length: 12
v_call: TRBV7-2
d_call: NA
j_call: TRBJ2-7
clone_size: NA
cdr3_nt: TGTGCCAGCAGCTTAGACGGGGGCGAGCAGTACTTC
cdr3_aa: CASSLDGGEQYF

cdr3_length: 13
v_call: TRBV7-2
d_call: TRBD2
j_call: TRBJ2-1
clone_size: NA
cdr3_nt: TGTGCCAGCAGCCTTAGCGGGAATGGGGAGCAGTTCTTC
cdr3_aa: CASSLSGNGEQFF

cdr3_length: 15
v_call: TRBV21-1
d_call: NA
j_call: TRBJ1-2
clone_size: NA
cdr3_nt: TGTGCCAGCAGCAAAGCTGGACAGGGGGCGTACGGCTACACCTTC
cdr3_aa: CASSKAGQGAYGYTF